The T cell receptor (beta chain) described here comes from a study of identical twins. General study findings and limits: Beta clonotypes that were abundant in cord blood contained fewer insertions, a pattern absent from memory repertoires.

Losses at the gene ends were 6 bases for V and 5 bases for J; bases not matched to a gene: 4. The CDR3 extends over 13 amino acids. Via MiXCR, TCRdb re-called the 5' RACE reads, giving one row per CDR3 protein. The sample has 650,000 to 750,000 distinct CDR3 sequences; over 20% are singletons. With respect to this clonotype: Its cognate antigen is unknown.

These data are also associated with another study on T cells expressing NK-cell markers. As that report states: Most of the eight sequenced donors tested HCMV-seropositive; one tested seronegative. Once again these clonotypes came out on top in the CD3+CD56-NKG2C+ fraction of several donors. There remained a lack of clarity about HCMV specificity of expanded NKG2C+ T cell clones.

The TCR sequence derives from a woman aged 18-30 years in good health. J is TRBJ1-2 and V is TRBV12-3 or TRBV12-4, with 9 nucleotides matching TRBD1. Specimen: PBMCs. The CDR3 bases are TGTGCCAGCAGACACGGGACAGGGTATGGCTACACCTTC. Its translation: CASRHGTGYGYTF.